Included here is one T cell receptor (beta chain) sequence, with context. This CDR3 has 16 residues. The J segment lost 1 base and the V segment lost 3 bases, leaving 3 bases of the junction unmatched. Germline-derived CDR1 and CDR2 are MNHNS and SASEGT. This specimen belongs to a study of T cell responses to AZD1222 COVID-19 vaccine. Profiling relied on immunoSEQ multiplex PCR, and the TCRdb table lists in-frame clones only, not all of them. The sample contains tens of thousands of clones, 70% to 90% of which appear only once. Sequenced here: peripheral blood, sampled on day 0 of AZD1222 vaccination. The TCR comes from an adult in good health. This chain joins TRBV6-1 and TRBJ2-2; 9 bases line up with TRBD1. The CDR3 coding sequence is TGTGCCAGCAGTGAGGGGACAGGGTTGAACACCGGGGAGCTGTTTTTT. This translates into CASSEGTGLNTGELFF.